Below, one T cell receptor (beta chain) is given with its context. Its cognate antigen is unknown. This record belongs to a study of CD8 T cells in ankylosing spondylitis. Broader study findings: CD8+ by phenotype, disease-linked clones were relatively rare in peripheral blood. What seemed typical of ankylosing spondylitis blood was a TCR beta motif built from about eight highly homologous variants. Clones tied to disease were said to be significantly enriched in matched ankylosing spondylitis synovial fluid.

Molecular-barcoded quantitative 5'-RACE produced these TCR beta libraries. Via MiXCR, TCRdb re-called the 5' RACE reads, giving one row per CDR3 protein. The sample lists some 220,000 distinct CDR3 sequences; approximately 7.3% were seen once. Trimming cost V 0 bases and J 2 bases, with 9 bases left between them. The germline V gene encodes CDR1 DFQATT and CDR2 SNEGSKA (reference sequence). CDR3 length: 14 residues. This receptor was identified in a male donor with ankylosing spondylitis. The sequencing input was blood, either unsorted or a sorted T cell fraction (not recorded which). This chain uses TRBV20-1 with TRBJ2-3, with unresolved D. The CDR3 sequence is CSARDSPLTDTQYF. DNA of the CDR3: TGCAGTGCTAGAGATTCGCCCCTCACAGATACGCAGTATTTT.